These 17 T cell receptor beta chains originate from one sample sequenced in a study of T-cell memory formation after mild COVID-19. TCRdb used MiXCR to reprocess the 5' RACE reads, holding one entry per CDR3 protein. This sample carries roughly 99,000 distinct CDR3 sequences, around 15% of them seen once, and the ten largest clones take roughly 40%. Sequenced sample: PBMCs or a T cell subset sorted from them (not recorded which). The receptors shown here come from a man aged 18 to 30 who had mild COVID-19 (a few samples of this study predate the infection). Cell type and time point are not known.

The V gene is TRBV25-1, the J gene TRBJ1-2; D uncertain. Trimming removed 6 bases from V and 2 bases from J, with 13 bases in between. The CDR3 loop spans 14 amino acids. CDR1 and CDR2 (germline): MGHDK, SYGVNS. CDR3 sequence: CASRTDGINYGYTF. CDR3 bases: TGTGCCAGCAGGACCGACGGAATAAACTATGGCTACACCTTC.

This clonotype appeared a few times. This chain connects TRBV27 to TRBJ2-7; 10 nucleotides align to TRBD2. The germline CDR1 and CDR2 sequences are MNHEY and SMNVEV (reference sequence). This CDR3 is built from 15 residues. The trim removed 7 bases at V and 7 bases at J, leaving 13 bases unmatched. The CDR3 protein is CASTSSASGGGEQYF. Written as DNA, the CDR3 is TGTGCCAGCACCTCCTCGGCTAGCGGGGGCGGTGAGCAGTACTTC.

This clonotype occurred many times. The CDR3 here is CASSLGREQYF. CDR3 nucleotide sequence: TGTGCCAGCAGTTTAGGCAGGGAGCAGTACTTC. This chain links TRBV12-3 or TRBV12-4 with TRBJ2-7; D remains unclear. CDR3 length: 11 amino acids. V lost 1 base to trimming and J lost 7 bases, with 5 bases between them.

This clonotype was seen ten or more times. The chain carries TRBV6-5 and TRBJ2-6; D not resolved. V lost 0 bases to trimming and J lost 2 bases, with 8 bases between them. This CDR3 is 16 amino acids long. Germline V gene lookup returns CDR1 MNHEY and CDR2 SVGAGI. The CDR3 DNA reads TGTGCCAGCAGTTACTCGGATCGGGCTGGGGCCAACGTCCTGACTTTC. This encodes CASSYSDRAGANVLTF.

This clonotype was observed many times. V gene TRBV19 combines with J gene TRBJ2-3; 7 nucleotides agree with TRBD2. Per the germline V gene, CDR1 is LNHDA and CDR2 is SQIVND (reference sequence). The junction had 3 bases not matched to a gene; V was cut back by 10 bases and J by 5 bases. The CDR3 extends over 11 amino acids. As DNA, the CDR3 is TGTGCCAAGCGGGGTGAAGATACGCAGTATTTT. Protein sequence: CAKRGEDTQYF.

In this sample, this clonotype turned up a few times. The rearrangement links TRBV6-1 to TRBJ2-2; weak D call: TRBD2 (6 bases). CDR1 and CDR2 (germline): MNHNS, SASEGT. The V and J ends lost 4 bases and 3 bases respectively, with 15 bases between them. The CDR3 is 16 residues long. CDR3 DNA: TGTGCCAGCAGTGGGCAATGGGGGGATCACACCGGGGAGCTGTTTTTT. Amino acids: CASSGQWGDHTGELFF.

This clonotype showed up many times. The V call is TRBV4-1, the J call TRBJ1-5; D not resolved. Germline values: CDR1 MGHRA, CDR2 YSYEKL. V was cut by 0 bases and J by 6 bases, with 12 bases left in between. The CDR3 spans 15 residues. The CDR3: CASSQDRSGGQPQHF. The CDR3 DNA is TGCGCCAGCAGCCAAGATAGGTCGGGCGGTCAGCCCCAGCATTTT.

The rearrangement uses TRBV4-3 and TRBJ2-7, with D unresolved. From germline, CDR1 is LGHNA and CDR2 YSLEER. V was shortened by 4 bases and J by 2 bases, with 9 bases between the two germline ends. The length of the CDR3 is 13 residues. CDR3 sequence: CASSRDLAYEQYF. The CDR3 DNA is TGCGCCAGCAGCCGAGACCTAGCCTACGAGCAGTACTTC.

In its sample, this clonotype was seen a few times. The chain couples TRBV7-2 to TRBJ2-1; 9 bases map to TRBD1. Trimming removed 6 bases from V and 4 bases from J; junction bases left unmatched: 7. This CDR3 contains 15 residues. The germline V gene has CDR1 SGHTA and CDR2 FQGNSA. The CDR3 loop reads CASSSGTGNYNEQFF. DNA of the CDR3: TGTGCCAGCAGTTCCGGGACAGGGAATTACAATGAGCAGTTCTTC.

This chain uses TRBV7-9 with TRBJ2-2; D ambiguous. Per the germline V gene, CDR1 is SEHNR and CDR2 is FQNEAQ (reference sequence). V lost 0 bases, J lost 2 bases, and 13 bases lay in between. The CDR3 has 17 residues. The CDR3 nucleotides read TGTGCCAGCAGCTTAGCCCGTACCGAGTCTAACACCGGGGAGCTGTTTTTT. It translates to CASSLARTESNTGELFF.

This clonotype was seen more than once but under ten times. The V and J genes are TRBV20-1 and TRBJ2-3; 10 bases are shared with TRBD2. Germline CDR1 DFQATT, CDR2 SNEGSKA (reference sequence). CDR3 length: 17 amino acids. Trimming at V came to 0 bases and at J to 4 bases, leaving 10 bases not matched to a gene. CDR3 sequence: CSARDRRGTSVADTQYF. The DNA of the CDR3 is TGCAGTGCTAGAGATCGGAGAGGGACTAGCGTAGCAGATACGCAGTATTTT.

The chain combines TRBV5-1 with TRBJ2-2; 10 nucleotides agree with TRBD1. This CDR3 comprises 19 residues. V was pared by 4 bases and J by 2 bases, with 14 bases of the junction left unmatched. Germline assignment: CDR1 SGHRS and CDR2 YFSETQ. CDR3 sequence: CASSLGQGEVFPNTGELFF. CDR3 nucleotide sequence: TGCGCCAGCAGCCTCGGACAGGGGGAAGTTTTCCCAAACACCGGGGAGCTGTTTTTT. Drawing the rest from reference TRBV5-1 and TRBJ2-2, the complete variable domain is KAGVTQTPRYLIKTRGQQVTLSCSPISGHRSVSWYQQTPGQGLQFLFEYFSETQRNKGNFPGRFSGRQFSNSRSEMNVSTLELGDSALYLCASSLGQGEVFPNTGELFFGEGSRLTVL.

This clonotype was seen many times. The V and J genes are TRBV20-1 and TRBJ2-5, with TRBD1 matching 7 bases. Per the germline V gene, CDR1 is DFQATT and CDR2 is SNEGSKA (reference sequence). J was trimmed by 5 bases and V by 6 bases; bases with no gene match: 6. This CDR3 spans 12 amino acids. CDR3 nucleotide sequence: TGCAGTGCCCTGGGACAGATGGAGACCCAGTACTTC. The encoded protein is CSALGQMETQYF.

This clonotype came up a few times. The chain has TRBV11-2 and TRBJ2-4; TRBD2 agrees at 15 bases. Trimming removed 5 bases from V and 4 bases from J; junction bases left unmatched: 6. CDR3 length: 17 amino acids. Germline V gene lookup returns CDR1 SGHAT and CDR2 FQNNGV. CDR3 sequence: CASSPVGLAGGKNIQYF. The CDR3 region has the DNA TGTGCCAGCAGCCCTGTGGGACTAGCGGGGGGAAAAAACATTCAGTACTTC. Using reference TRBV11-2 and TRBJ2-4 for the parts outside the CDR3, the full variable domain is EAGVAQSPRYKIIEKRQSVAFWCNPISGHATLYWYQQILGQGPKLLIQFQNNGVVDDSQLPKDRFSAERLKGVDSTLKIQPAKLEDSAVYLCASSPVGLAGGKNIQYFGAGTRLSVL.

This clonotype was detected ten times or more. The chain uses TRBV12-3 or TRBV12-4 and TRBJ2-7, with D hard to call. V dropped 3 bases and J dropped 3 bases, with 6 bases sitting between them. The CDR3 is 12 residues long. The chain's CDR3 is CASSFLVYEQYF. CDR3 in DNA: TGTGCCAGCAGTTTTCTCGTCTACGAGCAGTACTTC.

This clonotype was seen more than once but under ten times. The CDR3 loop reads CASSVLTSGDWNEQFF. In DNA form, the CDR3 reads TGTGCCAGCAGCGTACTGACTAGCGGGGATTGGAATGAGCAGTTCTTC. This chain links TRBV5-4 with TRBJ2-1; TRBD2 matches 11 bases. Germline CDR1 SGHNT, CDR2 YYREEE (reference sequence). With V trimmed by 4 bases and J by 7 bases, 10 bases remained unmatched. The CDR3 loop spans 16 amino acids. Filled out from reference TRBV5-4 and TRBJ2-1, the complete variable domain reads ETGVTQSPTHLIKTRGQQVTLRCSSQSGHNTVSWYQQALGQGPQFIFQYYREEENGRGNFPPRFSGLQFPNYSSELNVNALELDDSALYLCASSVLTSGDWNEQFFGPGTRLTVL.

This clonotype was recorded at least ten times. The rearrangement links TRBV7-6 to TRBJ1-1, with a weak D call TRBD1 (5 bases). The ends were cut back, 3 bases at V and 8 bases at J, with 10 bases in the middle. This CDR3 has 12 residues. Germline V lookup: CDR1 SGHVS, CDR2 FNYEAQ. CDR3 sequence reads: CASSLGQGEAFF. DNA for the CDR3: TGTGCCAGCAGCTTGGGGCAGGGAGAAGCTTTCTTT.